The rows below give T cell receptor beta chains drawn from one sample of a study of blood T cell repertoires in COVID-19. Clones were sequenced by immunoSEQ multiplex PCR, and TCRdb holds only the in-frame ones, with some missing. This sample has about 180,000 clones; just over 85% occur once, and the top ten carry roughly 10%. Sequences were obtained from PBMCs or T cells enriched from blood (not recorded which). All receptors derive from a woman aged 18-35 years who had recovered from COVID-19. The CDR3 runs from the conserved cysteine through the conserved F or W. Each record gives: J gene, D gene, clone size, V gene, CDR3 DNA, CDR3 protein. D genes are given only for firm matches. A clone size is listed for some rows: how often the clone was seen (once, few, many), or a class if it is expanded.

>TRBJ2-1|TRBD1|few|TRBV7-2
TGTGCCAGCACCCTAGAGGGGGCCCCGTTCTTC
CASTLEGAPFF
>TRBJ2-7|.|.|TRBV30
TGTGCCTGGAGGACGGAGGACTTCTACGAGCAGTACTTC
CAWRTEDFYEQYF
>TRBJ2-1|.|few|TRBV5-1
TGCGCCAGCAGCTTGACCGTTGGGGGCAGCTCCTACAATGAGCAGTTCTTC
CASSLTVGGSSYNEQFF
>TRBJ2-2|.|.|TRBV28
TGTGCCAGCAGTTCGGACTACCGGGAGCTGTTTTTT
CASSSDYRELFF
>TRBJ1-3|.|once|TRBV28
TGTGCCAGCAGTTTACCAGGGACTGGAAACACCATATATTTT
CASSLPGTGNTIYF
>TRBJ2-7|.|.|TRBV10-3
TGTGCCATCAGGGGACAACCTACCTACGAGCAGTACTTC
CAIRGQPTYEQYF
>TRBJ2-3|TRBD2|once|TRBV5-4
TGTGCCAGCAGCGCGGACTTAGCGGGCCCATCCCCAGATACGCAGTATTTT
CASSADLAGPSPDTQYF
>TRBJ2-7|TRBD2|once|TRBV7-8
TGTGCCAGCAGCTTAACGCCTAGCGGGAGCCCAATAGACGAGCAGTACTTC
CASSLTPSGSPIDEQYF
>TRBJ2-1|TRBD1|.|TRBV29-1
TGCAGCGTTGTCGGTGGACAGGGGAGCATAGATGAGCAGTTCTTC
CSVVGGQGSIDEQFF
>TRBJ2-7|.|once|TRBV4-1
TGCGCCAGCAGCCAAGATTTCGACGAGCAGTACTTC
CASSQDFDEQYF
>TRBJ2-5|TRBD1|.|TRBV28
TGTGCCAGCAGTTACGACCCCCACCGGGACAGCCACCAAGAGACCCAGTACTTC
CASSYDPHRDSHQETQYF
>TRBJ1-5|.|.|TRBV28
TGTGCCAGCAGTTTAGGGCCCAACTTGCCCCAGCATTTT
CASSLGPNLPQHF
>TRBJ1-1|TRBD1|.|TRBV24-1
TGTGCCACCAGTGAGGACAGGGGCAAAGCTTTCTTT
CATSEDRGKAFF
>TRBJ2-1|.|.|TRBV5-8
TGTGCCAGCAGCTATCAGGGGGGTTCCTACAATGAGCAGTTCTTC
CASSYQGGSYNEQFF
>TRBJ1-6|TRBD1|.|TRBV19
TGTGCCAGTAGATCCCGGGACAGGGGAGGTAATTCACCCCTCCACTTT
CASRSRDRGGNSPLHF
>TRBJ2-1|.|.|TRBV11-2
TGTGCCAGCAGCTTAGGGAGAGCGGAAAGCTCCTACAATGAGCAGTTCTTC
CASSLGRAESSYNEQFF
>TRBJ1-2|.|.|TRBV19
TGTGCCAGTGCACATCGGGGGATCACGGATGGCTACACCTTC
CASAHRGITDGYTF
>TRBJ2-3|.|.|TRBV29-1
TGCAGCGTTGAAGATATCGAGCGGCGAGATCATCAGTATTTT
CSVEDIERRDHQYF
>TRBJ2-2|TRBD2|.|TRBV6-4
TGTGCCAGCAGGCGGGAGGGCCCCACCGGGGAGCTGTTTTTT
CASRREGPTGELFF
>TRBJ1-2|.|.|TRBV2
TGTGCCAGCAGGGTAGAACCCCAAACCTATGGCTACACCTTC
CASRVEPQTYGYTF
>TRBJ2-1|TRBD2|.|TRBV5-8
TGTGCCAGCAGCAAGGTTCTAGCGGGAGGGCCTCATGAGCAGTTCTTC
CASSKVLAGGPHEQFF
>TRBJ1-1|.|.|TRBV6-2/TRBV6-3
TGTGCCAGCAGCCCCACGTACAGGGACACTGAAGCTTTCTTT
CASSPTYRDTEAFF
>TRBJ1-1|.|.|TRBV6-5
TGTGCCAGCAGATATAGGTCGGCGGGCCACACTGAAGCTTTCTTT
CASRYRSAGHTEAFF
>TRBJ2-1|TRBD2|.|TRBV30
TGTGCCTGGACTAGCGGGGTAACCTACAATGAGCAGTTCTTC
CAWTSGVTYNEQFF
>TRBJ2-1|.|.|TRBV7-8
TGTGCCAGCAGCTTAGGCCTAGCCTCCTACAATGAGCAGTTCTTC
CASSLGLASYNEQFF
>TRBJ1-1|TRBD1|.|TRBV5-8
TGTGCCAGCAGCCCCACCCCAGGGGGTCCGAACGCTGAAGCTTTCTTT
CASSPTPGGPNAEAFF
>TRBJ2-7|TRBD2|.|TRBV4-2
TGTGCCAGCAGCCAAGATCCCCCCCGCAGTACCGGGACTAGCGAAACCTACGAGCAGTACTTC
CASSQDPPRSTGTSETYEQYF
>TRBJ2-1|TRBD2|.|TRBV29-1
TGCAGCGTTGAAGAACTAGCGGGAAGGGAGCAGTTCTTC
CSVEELAGREQFF